The 3 T cell receptor beta chains in this list originate from one sample, sequenced in a study of blood T cell repertoires in COVID-19 (dated by TCRdb to the early 2020s). Libraries were prepared through the immunoSEQ multiplex PCR assay. TCRdb re-hosts the immuneACCESS table, in-frame sequences only. Its copies lack some clones; in the studies checked, an unresolved V gene accounts for under half of them, and the cause for the rest is not known. Across this sample there are roughly 180,000 clones, with approximately 89% seen only once. The biggest ten clones account for more than 5.5% of the sample. The sequencing input was PBMCs or T cells enriched from blood (not recorded which). These receptors were obtained from a man aged 40-50 years who had recovered from COVID-19.

This sequence joins TRBV2 and TRBJ1-1, with D uncertain. Germline V gene sequence: CDR1 SNHLY, CDR2 FYNNEI. The CDR3 runs to 11 residues. The CDR3 sequence is CACSTWTEAFF. The CDR3 DNA reads as TGTGCGTGCTCGACATGGACTGAAGCTTTCTTT.

This chain joins TRBV2 and TRBJ2-1; D might be TRBD2 (5 bases). V was cut by 6 bases and J by 5 bases, with 20 bases left in between. CDR1 and CDR2 from the germline V gene are SNHLY and FYNNEI. The CDR3 is 16 residues long. Written as DNA, the CDR3 is TGTGCCAGCAGCTATCTGGGCATGGCGCGGGACAATGAGCAGTTCTTC. Translation gives CASSYLGMARDNEQFF.

The chain uses TRBV19 and TRBJ2-7; D may be TRBD1 (5 bases). Trimming cost V 6 bases and J 0 bases, with 9 bases left between them. Per germline, CDR1 LNHDA and CDR2 SQIVND (reference sequence). This CDR3 is built from 13 residues. The CDR3 bases are TGTGCCAGTAGCGACAGCAGCTCCTACGAGCAGTACTTC. Translation gives CASSDSSSYEQYF.